This T cell receptor beta chain appears in the sequencing data of a study of T cells after posttransplantation cyclophosphamide. A marrow graft followed busulfan-fludarabine conditioning, with cyclophosphamide on days +3 and +4. Some clones are missing from TCRdb's copy, which holds only in-frame ones; the method was immunoSEQ multiplex PCR. This table has roughly 20,000 clones, 70% to 85% appearing once. This CDR3 contains 15 residues. CDR1 is SQVTM, CDR2 ANQGSEA, per germline. V dropped 6 bases and J dropped 0 bases, with 15 bases sitting between them. This receptor was identified in a young adult male patient who received an allogeneic stem cell transplant from a related donor, was CMV-positive, and had acute GVHD only. Part of the T cells may come from the graft donor. The chain uses TRBV29-1 and TRBJ2-1; a weak D match, TRBD2 (7 bases). The sequencing used PBMCs, collected after an allogeneic stem cell transplant with post-transplant cyclophosphamide. CDR3 protein: CSVKGGGLSYNEQFF. CDR3 nucleotide sequence: TGCAGCGTCAAAGGGGGGGGTCTCTCCTACAATGAGCAGTTCTTC.